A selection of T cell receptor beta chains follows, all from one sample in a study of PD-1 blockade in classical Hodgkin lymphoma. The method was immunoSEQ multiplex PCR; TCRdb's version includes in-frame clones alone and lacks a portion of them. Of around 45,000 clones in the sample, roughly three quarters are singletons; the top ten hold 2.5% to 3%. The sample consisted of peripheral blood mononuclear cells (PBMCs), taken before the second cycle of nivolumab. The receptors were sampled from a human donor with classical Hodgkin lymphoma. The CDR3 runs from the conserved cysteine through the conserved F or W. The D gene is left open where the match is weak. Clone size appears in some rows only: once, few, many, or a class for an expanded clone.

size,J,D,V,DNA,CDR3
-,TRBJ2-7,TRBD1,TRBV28,TGTGCCAGCAGCCGTCGGACAGGGGGCCGCTACGAGCAGTACTTC,CASSRRTGGRYEQYF
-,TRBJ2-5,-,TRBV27,TGTGCCAGCAGCCAAACCCAAGAGACCCAGTACTTC,CASSQTQETQYF
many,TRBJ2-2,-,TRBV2,TGTGCCAGCGGGTTGACCGGGGAGCTGTTTTTT,CASGLTGELFF
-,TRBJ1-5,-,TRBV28,TGTGCCAGCAACCTGGGGGGGTATCAGCCCCAGCATTTT,CASNLGGYQPQHF
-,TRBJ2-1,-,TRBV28,TGTGCCAGCAGTTTAACCCTCTCAGACAATGAGCAGTTCTTC,CASSLTLSDNEQFF
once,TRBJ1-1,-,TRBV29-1,TGCAGCGCGATAAAAAGGGCGGGGAACACTGAAGCTTTCTTT,CSAIKRAGNTEAFF
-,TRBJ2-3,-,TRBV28,TGTGCCAGCAGTTTAATAGCGGAAATCACAGATACGCAGTATTTT,CASSLIAEITDTQYF
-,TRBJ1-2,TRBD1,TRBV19,TGTGCCAGTAGTATAGATCTGGACAGGGGGTCCTATGGCTACACCTTC,CASSIDLDRGSYGYTF
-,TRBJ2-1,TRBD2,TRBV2,TGTGCCAGCAGTGAACGAGCGGGGGGAAACAATGAGCAGTTCTTC,CASSERAGGNNEQFF
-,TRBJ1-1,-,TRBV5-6,TGTGCCAGCAGCCCCGGAGGGCAGAACACTGAAGCTTTCTTT,CASSPGGQNTEAFF
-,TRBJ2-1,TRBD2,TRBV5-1,TGCGCCAGCAGCTTAAGCGGGACCCCCTACAATGAGCAGTTCTTC,CASSLSGTPYNEQFF
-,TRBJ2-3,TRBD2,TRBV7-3,TGTGCCAGCAGCTTAACGGGGAGGGCTGGAGATACGCAGTATTTT,CASSLTGRAGDTQYF
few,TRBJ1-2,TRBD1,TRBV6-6,TGTGCCACCCGCGAAACAGGGGGCTACTATGGCTACACCTTC,CATRETGGYYGYTF
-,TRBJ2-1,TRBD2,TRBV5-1,TGCGCCAGCAGCCTAGCGGGAGTAGCCTACAATGAGCAGTTCTTC,CASSLAGVAYNEQFF
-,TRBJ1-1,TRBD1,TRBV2,TGTGCCAGCAAGGATGGACAGGACTCTTTACCTTTCTTT,CASKDGQDSLPFF
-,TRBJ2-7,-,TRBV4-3,TGCGCCAGCAGCCAAGACGCAGGGAGCGCGTACGAGCAGTACTTC,CASSQDAGSAYEQYF
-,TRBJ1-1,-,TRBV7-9,TGTGCCAGCAGCGCGACAGGACCGGGGGCTTTCTTT,CASSATGPGAFF
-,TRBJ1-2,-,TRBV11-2,TGTGCCAGCAGCTTAACGCCGGACCCTCCAAACTATGGCTACACCTTC,CASSLTPDPPNYGYTF
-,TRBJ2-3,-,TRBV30,TGTGCCTGGGCCCCGGGACACGGCACAGATACGCAGTATTTT,CAWAPGHGTDTQYF
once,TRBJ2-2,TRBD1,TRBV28,TGTGCCAGCAGTCCCACGGCAGGGGGTGCCGGGGAGCTGTTTTTT,CASSPTAGGAGELFF
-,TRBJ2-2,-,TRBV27,TGTGCCAGCCTGGGGACGGCCTATATGTCTAGCACCGGGGAGCTGTTTTTT,CASLGTAYMSSTGELFF
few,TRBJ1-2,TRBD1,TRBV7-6,TGTGCCAGCAGCACAAGGAGGGACAGGGATCCCTCCTCGTATGGCTACACCTTC,CASSTRRDRDPSSYGYTF
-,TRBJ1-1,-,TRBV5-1,TGCGCCAGCAGGCCCTGGGGTGGCGACACTGAAGCTTTCTTT,CASRPWGGDTEAFF
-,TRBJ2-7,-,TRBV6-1,TGTGCCAGCAGAGGGACTCAGAGCTCCTACGAGCAGTACTTC,CASRGTQSSYEQYF
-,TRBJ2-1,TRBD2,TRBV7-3,TGTGCCAGCAGGCCAGCGGGAGAGGTGAACAATGAGCAGTTCTTC,CASRPAGEVNNEQFF
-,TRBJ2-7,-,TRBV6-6,TGTGCCAGCAGTTACAACAGGGTCTCCTACGAGCAGTACTTC,CASSYNRVSYEQYF
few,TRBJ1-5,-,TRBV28,TGTGCCAGCAGTTTAATGGGGCCCTCGTATCAGCCCCAGCATTTT,CASSLMGPSYQPQHF
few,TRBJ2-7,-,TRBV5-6,TGTGCCAGCAGCTTAGGCCGATCCTACGAGCAGTACTTC,CASSLGRSYEQYF
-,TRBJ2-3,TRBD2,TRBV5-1,TGCGCCAGTTACGGGACTACTAACTCAGATACGCAGTATTTT,CASYGTTNSDTQYF
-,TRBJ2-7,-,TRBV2,TGTGCCAGCAGTGACTCCCAGGGGGGCTACGAGCAGTACTTC,CASSDSQGGYEQYF
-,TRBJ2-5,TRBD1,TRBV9,TGTGCCAGCAGCACCCGACAGGGGGGGACGCAAGAGACCCAGTACTTC,CASSTRQGGTQETQYF
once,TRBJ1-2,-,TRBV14,TGTGCCAGCAGCCAAGCACAATACTATGGCTACACCTTC,CASSQAQYYGYTF
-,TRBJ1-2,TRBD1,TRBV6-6,TGTGCCAGCACCCTTACCGGGACAGGGTTCGATGGCTACACCTTC,CASTLTGTGFDGYTF
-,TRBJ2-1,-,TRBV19,TGTGCCAGTAGAACAATGGGGCCCTACAATGAGCAGTTCTTC,CASRTMGPYNEQFF
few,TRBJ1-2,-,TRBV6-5,TGTGCCAGCAGTTATTTTAGTGGAGATTCTAACTATGGCTACACCTTC,CASSYFSGDSNYGYTF
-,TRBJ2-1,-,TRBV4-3,TGCGCCAGCAGCCAAGATTTTTTCGTAGGGTCTAGCATGACAATCGGTGAGCAGTTCTTC,CASSQDFFVGSSMTIGEQFF
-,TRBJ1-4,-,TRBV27,TGTGCCAGCAGTTTTGCGACGGCCGCAACTAATGAAAAACTGTTTTTT,CASSFATAATNEKLFF
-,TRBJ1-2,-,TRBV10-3,TGTGCCATCAGGGGGACCCCGGCCCCCTATGGCTACACCTTC,CAIRGTPAPYGYTF
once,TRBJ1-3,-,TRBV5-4,TGTGCCAGCAGCTTGGAGGCACACAGCTCTGGAAACACCATATATTTT,CASSLEAHSSGNTIYF
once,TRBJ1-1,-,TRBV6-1,TGTGCCAGCAGTAGGGGGAACACTGAAGCTTTCTTT,CASSRGNTEAFF
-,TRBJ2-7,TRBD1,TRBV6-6,TGTGCCAGCAGTTACTCGAGGCTGACAGGGCTTTACGAGCAGTACTTC,CASSYSRLTGLYEQYF
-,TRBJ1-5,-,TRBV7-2,TGTGCCACCTCCCTTTTGCAGGGCCATCAGCCCCAGCATTTT,CATSLLQGHQPQHF
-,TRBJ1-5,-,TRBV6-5,TGTGCCAGCAGTTACGGTGTGAAGGGGGAGCCCCAGCATTTT,CASSYGVKGEPQHF
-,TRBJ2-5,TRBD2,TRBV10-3,TGTGCCATCAGTAGGGCGGGAGGGGAGACCCAGTACTTC,CAISRAGGETQYF
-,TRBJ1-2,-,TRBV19,TGTGCCAGTAGTATTGAAAGCTACTATGGCTACACCTTC,CASSIESYYGYTF
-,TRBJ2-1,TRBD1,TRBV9,TGTGCCAGCAGCCCCACCGGGACAGGGTATTACAATGAGCAGTTCTTC,CASSPTGTGYYNEQFF
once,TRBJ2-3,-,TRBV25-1,TGTGCCAGCAGTGGACCCTTGACTCGCACAGATACGCAGTATTTT,CASSGPLTRTDTQYF